What follows are 32 T cell receptor beta chains derived from one specimen sequenced in a study of T-cell reconstitution after alpha-beta-depleted transplantation in children. Molecular barcoding with unique molecular identifiers was used for the TCRbeta library. Via MiXCR, TCRdb re-called the PCR reads, giving one row per CDR3 protein. The sample lists a few hundred thousand distinct CDR3 sequences, about an eighth occurring once. The input for sequencing was PBMCs, mostly from graft donor cells, taken 360 days after TCRalphabeta/CD19-depleted stem cell transplant. The receptors here all came from a male patient younger than 18 who had a stem cell transplant for acute myeloid leukemia, so the T cells may come from the graft donor.

Only a few counts were recorded for this clonotype. The rearrangement links TRBV28 to TRBJ2-1; 11 bases map to TRBD2. Germline V lookup: CDR1 MDHEN, CDR2 SYDVKM. Losses at the gene ends were 0 bases for V and 3 bases for J; bases not matched to a gene: 4. This CDR3 has 17 amino acids. CDR3 in DNA: TGTGCCAGCAGTTTATGGAAACTAGCGGGAGTCTACAATGAGCAGTTCTTC. Amino acid sequence: CASSLWKLAGVYNEQFF.

This clonotype was seen more than once but under ten times. The chain combines TRBV5-1 with TRBJ2-7; D may correspond to TRBD1 or TRBD2 (5 bases each). Trimming took off 0 bases at V and 2 bases at J, with 18 bases between the two ends. The germline gives CDR1 SGHRS, CDR2 YFSETQ. The CDR3 is made up of 17 amino acids. The CDR3 loop reads CASSLAPSGLLTYEQYF. The CDR3 bases are TGCGCCAGCAGCTTGGCCCCGTCGGGGCTGCTGACCTACGAGCAGTACTTC. Full variable domain (remainder filled in from reference TRBV5-1 and TRBJ2-7): KAGVTQTPRYLIKTRGQQVTLSCSPISGHRSVSWYQQTPGQGLQFLFEYFSETQRNKGNFPGRFSGRQFSNSRSEMNVSTLELGDSALYLCASSLAPSGLLTYEQYFGPGTRLTVT.

This clonotype has just a few counts. The rearrangement joins TRBV6-4 to TRBJ2-1, with 13 bases lining up with TRBD2. Germline lookup yields CDR1 MRHNA and CDR2 SNTAGT. The V segment lost 5 bases and the J segment 6 bases; nucleotides outside the gene matches: 10. This CDR3 has 17 residues. The CDR3 DNA sequence: TGTGCCAGCAGTCGGGGACTAGCGGGGACACAAGGCAATGAGCAGTTCTTC. As protein: CASSRGLAGTQGNEQFF.

The chain is built from TRBV28 and TRBJ1-4, with 9 positions matching TRBD1. This CDR3 region has 15 residues. CDR1 and CDR2 from the germline V gene are MDHEN and SYDVKM. Unmatched junction bases numbered 14, after V lost 7 bases and J lost 11 bases. In DNA, the CDR3 is TGTGCCAGCACTTCCCCCGGGACAGGGTTTCGGAAACTGTTTTTT. Translation: CASTSPGTGFRKLFF.

This clonotype has ten or more counts. This chain links TRBV15 with TRBJ2-7; D gene ambiguous. V lost 0 bases and J lost 2, with 8 bases in between. Germline V lookup: CDR1 LNHNV, CDR2 YYDKDF (reference sequence). CDR3 size: 14 residues. The CDR3 reads CATSRDRKAYEQYF. CDR3 sequence (DNA): TGTGCCACCAGCAGAGATCGGAAGGCCTACGAGCAGTACTTC.

The sample holds many counts of this clonotype. J is TRBJ2-1 and V is TRBV11-2; D possibly matches TRBD1 or TRBD2 (5 bases each). Between the trimmed V and J ends, which lost 6 bases and 6 bases, there was a span of 27 bases. CDR1 and CDR2 (germline): SGHAT, FQNNGV. This CDR3 has 18 amino acids. The CDR3 is CASSLGGHRVRLRNEQFF. The CDR3 region has the DNA TGTGCCAGCAGTCTCGGAGGACACCGGGTCCGTCTACGCAATGAGCAGTTCTTC.

The J gene is TRBJ1-5, the V gene TRBV6-4; TRBD1 might be the D (5 bases). Trimming stripped 10 bases from V and 9 bases from J, with 22 bases between. Per germline, CDR1 MRHNA and CDR2 SNTAGT. The CDR3 spans 14 residues. Here the CDR3 reads CATRVHGDYTPQHF. The DNA of the CDR3 is TGTGCCACCAGGGTTCACGGAGATTATACGCCCCAGCATTTT.

In this sample, this clonotype turned up many times. The V gene is TRBV27, the J gene TRBJ2-1; D is possibly TRBD2 (6 bases). The V gene lost 6 bases and the J gene lost 5 bases, with 23 bases spanning the gap. Germline assignment: CDR1 MNHEY and CDR2 SMNVEV (reference sequence). The CDR3 extends over 17 amino acids. CDR3 region: CASSTAGIGLAHNEQFF. The CDR3 bases are TGTGCCAGCAGCACAGCGGGTATCGGACTGGCGCACAATGAGCAGTTCTTC.

V usage is TRBV5-1 and J usage is TRBJ2-1; TRBD2 agrees at 9 bases. Germline CDR1 SGHRS, CDR2 YFSETQ. Unmatched junction bases numbered 5, after V lost 4 bases and J lost 0 bases. The CDR3 extends over 16 amino acids. The CDR3 DNA reads TGCGCCAGCAGCACCTTTAGCGGGAGCTCCTACAATGAGCAGTTCTTC. Translating it yields CASSTFSGSSYNEQFF.

The chain combines TRBV9 with TRBJ2-5; either TRBD1 or TRBD2 may fit D (5 bases each). CDR1 and CDR2 from the germline V gene are SGDLS and YYNGEE. This CDR3 contains 14 residues. Trimming removed 3 bases at V and 4 bases at J, with 13 bases between. CDR3: CASSAEGMRETQYF. The DNA of the CDR3 is TGTGCCAGCAGCGCCGAGGGGATGAGAGAGACCCAGTACTTC.

This clonotype was detected a few times. The chain links TRBV29-1 to TRBJ1-5; D unresolved. Germline V lookup: CDR1 SQVTM, CDR2 ANQGSEA. CDR3 length: 13 residues. Trimming took off 6 bases at V and 4 bases at J, with 13 bases between the two ends. Written as DNA, the CDR3 is TGCAGCGTATCGGGCGGACCTAATCAGCCCCAGCATTTT. This encodes CSVSGGPNQPQHF.

The V call is TRBV28, the J call TRBJ2-4, with D unclear. Looked up from germline, CDR1 is MDHEN and CDR2 is SYDVKM. CDR3 size: 15 residues. Deletions cut 3 bases from V and 4 bases from J, with 13 bases between. The CDR3 sequence: CASSFNYRPKNIQYF. The CDR3 DNA is TGTGCCAGCAGTTTTAACTACCGGCCTAAAAACATTCAGTACTTC. Combining the CDR3 with reference TRBV28 and TRBJ2-4 gives the whole variable domain DVKVTQSSRYLVKRTGEKVFLECVQDMDHENMFWYRQDPGLGLRLIYFSYDVKMKEKGDIPEGYSVSREKKERFSLILESASTNQTSMYLCASSFNYRPKNIQYFGAGTRLSVL.

This clonotype was detected only a few times. The CDR3 DNA is TGTGCCAGCAGCGTACTAGATGGGGGTTACGAGCAGTACTTC. Amino acid sequence: CASSVLDGGYEQYF. The rearrangement links TRBV9 to TRBJ2-7, with D tentatively TRBD1 or TRBD2 (5 bases each). Per germline, CDR1 SGDLS and CDR2 YYNGEE. Trimming took 1 base from V and 4 from J, leaving 12 bases between them. This CDR3 comprises 14 residues.

This clonotype was seen ten or more times. V is TRBV29-1 and J is TRBJ1-1; a weak D match, TRBD1 (6 bases). The V gene's germline CDR1 is SQVTM and CDR2 ANQGSEA. Trimming took off 6 bases at V and 0 bases at J, with 11 bases between the two ends. The CDR3 consists of 13 residues. The CDR3 coding sequence is TGCAGCGTCGCGGACAGCTTGAACACTGAAGCTTTCTTT. Translating gives CSVADSLNTEAFF.

The V call is TRBV20-1, the J call TRBJ1-4; D perhaps matches TRBD1 (5 bases). Germline V gene lookup returns CDR1 DFQATT and CDR2 SNEGSKA (reference sequence). V gave up 6 bases and J gave up 2 bases, with 13 bases separating them. The length of the CDR3 is 14 residues. DNA for the CDR3: TGCAGTGCCAATGAAAAGGGGACTAATGAAAAACTGTTTTTT. Amino acids: CSANEKGTNEKLFF.

The V and J genes are TRBV29-1 and TRBJ2-1, with D perhaps assigned TRBD1 or TRBD2 (5 bases each). In germline, CDR1 is SQVTM, CDR2 ANQGSEA. This CDR3 contains 11 residues. V shed 3 bases and J shed 9 bases, with 9 bases lying between them. The CDR3 DNA follows: TGCAGCGTTGATGGGGGATCTGAGCAGTTCTTC. Encoded protein: CSVDGGSEQFF.

This clonotype came up a few times. The genes are TRBV6-4 and TRBJ2-5; 7 positions agree with TRBD1. The CDR3 totals 14 residues. Germline CDR1 MRHNA, CDR2 SNTAGT. Trimming removed 1 base from V and 3 bases from J; junction bases left unmatched: 2. The CDR3 here is CASSDFTGEETQYF. For the CDR3, the DNA is TGTGCCAGCAGTGACTTTACAGGGGAAGAGACCCAGTACTTC.

This clonotype turned up a few times. This chain joins TRBV20-1 and TRBJ1-2, with a tentative D call TRBD1 (6 bases). V was pared by 6 bases and J by 10 bases, with 12 bases between. This CDR3 has 10 residues. CDR1 is DFQATT, CDR2 SNEGSKA, per germline (reference sequence). CDR3 coding DNA: TGCAGTGCGGAACAGGGTGCCTACACCTTC. As protein: CSAEQGAYTF.

This clonotype was observed at least ten times. This chain links TRBV20-1 with TRBJ2-7; 8 positions match TRBD1. The V and J ends lost 6 bases and 6 bases, in that order; junction bases with no gene match: 16. The germline V gene encodes CDR1 DFQATT and CDR2 SNEGSKA (reference sequence). CDR3 length equals 15 residues. For the CDR3, the DNA is TGCAGTGCCACTCCGGCAGGGGGCGGTCTCTCCGAGCAGTACTTC. Its protein is CSATPAGGGLSEQYF.

This clonotype was counted a few times. The gene calls are TRBV6-2 or TRBV6-3 and TRBJ2-1, with D maybe TRBD2 (6 bases). CDR1 is MNHEY and CDR2 is SVGEGT in the germline V gene. CDR3 length: 18 residues. V was trimmed by 6 bases and J by 0 bases, leaving 21 bases between them. The CDR3 nucleotides are TGTGCCAGCAGCCGTTCCCCTCTAGCGCTTAGCTCCTACAATGAGCAGTTCTTC. Translated: CASSRSPLALSSYNEQFF.

This clonotype was observed a few times. The chain links TRBV29-1 to TRBJ2-1, with 8 positions matching TRBD2. The trim removed 7 bases at V and 2 bases at J, leaving 19 bases unmatched. Germline-derived CDR1 and CDR2 are SQVTM and ANQGSEA. This CDR3 has 18 residues. This chain's CDR3 is CSAPLLEERERPYNEQFF. DNA of the CDR3: TGCAGCGCCCCTTTGCTTGAAGAGCGGGAGCGGCCCTACAATGAGCAGTTCTTC.

V gene TRBV7-2 combines with J gene TRBJ2-1; 14 nucleotides line up with TRBD2. Germline values: CDR1 SGHTA, CDR2 FQGNSA. There are 15 residues in the CDR3. Trimming cost V 5 bases and J 11 bases; bases outside gene matches: 8. The CDR3 reads CASSAGLAGEYQQFF. CDR3 in DNA: TGTGCCAGCAGCGCGGGACTAGCGGGAGAATATCAGCAGTTCTTC.

In this sample, this clonotype turned up a few times. The rearrangement joins TRBV27 to TRBJ2-7; 8 bases line up with TRBD2. After removal of 6 bases from V and 3 bases from J, the junction contained 7 bases not matched to a gene. This CDR3 is built from 14 residues. Germline V lookup: CDR1 MNHEY, CDR2 SMNVEV (reference sequence). CDR3 DNA sequence: TGTGCCAGCAGGGGACGCGGGAGGTTCTACGAGCAGTACTTC. Amino acid sequence: CASRGRGRFYEQYF.

This clonotype was recorded a few times. This chain uses TRBV29-1 with TRBJ2-7, with TRBD2 matching over 13 bases. There are 14 residues in the CDR3. Trimming removed 7 bases from V and 4 bases from J; junction bases left unmatched: 7. Germline-derived CDR1 and CDR2 are SQVTM and ANQGSEA. CDR3 region: CSAGGGLAGYEQYF. DNA for the CDR3: TGCAGCGCTGGAGGGGGACTAGCGGGATACGAGCAGTACTTC.

This clonotype was seen ten or more times. This sequence joins TRBV28 and TRBJ2-3; D might be TRBD2 (5 bases). V was cut by 4 bases and J by 3 bases, with 14 bases left in between. CDR1 MDHEN and CDR2 SYDVKM come from the germline V gene. This CDR3 has 15 amino acids. This CDR3 is CASSYSEGRTDTQYF. DNA of the CDR3: TGTGCCAGCAGTTACAGCGAGGGTAGGACAGATACGCAGTATTTT.

The rearrangement links TRBV28 to TRBJ2-7; 7 bases match TRBD2. This CDR3 is built from 14 residues. The germline V gene has CDR1 MDHEN and CDR2 SYDVKM. The junction had 13 bases not matched to a gene; V was cut back by 7 bases and J by 7 bases. This CDR3 reads CASIPGTTPGEQYF. CDR3 bases: TGTGCCAGCATTCCCGGGACTACTCCGGGGGAGCAGTACTTC.

The rearrangement joins TRBV6-1 to TRBJ2-1; D is perhaps TRBD2 (5 bases). V was pared by 9 bases and J by 15 bases, with 30 bases between. Looked up from germline, CDR1 is MNHNS and CDR2 is SASEGT. This CDR3 is built from 15 residues. CDR3 in DNA: TGTGCCAGTTACCCCTGGTCCTCCGGAGGCGGGTTCCTGTTCTTC. Amino acids: CASYPWSSGGGFLFF.

This clonotype was detected many times. This chain uses TRBV11-1 with TRBJ2-1; 15 bases are a match to TRBD2. The V gene end was trimmed by 0 bases and the J gene end by 6 bases; junction bases not matched to a gene: 6. The CDR3 is 18 residues long. The germline CDR1 and CDR2 sequences are SGHAT and FQDESV (reference sequence). The CDR3 here is CASSLAGTSGRIGNEQFF. The DNA for the CDR3 is TGTGCCAGCAGCTTAGCCGGGACTAGCGGGAGGATCGGCAATGAGCAGTTCTTC.

This clonotype was counted only a few times. The chain employs TRBV20-1 and TRBJ1-5; TRBD1 might be the D (5 bases). CDR3 length: 14 residues. Per the germline V gene, CDR1 is DFQATT and CDR2 is SNEGSKA (reference sequence). V was trimmed by 0 bases and J by 0 bases, leaving 6 bases between them. The CDR3 sequence: CSARDRASNQPQHF. In nucleotides, the CDR3 is TGCAGTGCTAGAGACAGGGCTAGCAATCAGCCCCAGCATTTT.

This clonotype was observed a few times. This chain joins TRBV28 and TRBJ1-5; 8 bases are shared with TRBD1. Germline CDR1 reads MDHEN; CDR2 reads SYDVKM. V shed 6 bases and J 0 bases; nucleotides not matched to a gene: 7. The CDR3 is 16 amino acids. The CDR3 loop is CASSGQGRSSNQPQHF. The CDR3 nucleotides are TGTGCCAGCAGCGGACAGGGACGAAGTAGCAATCAGCCCCAGCATTTT.

This chain links TRBV12-3 or TRBV12-4 with TRBJ1-1; D unclear. The length of the CDR3 is 12 residues. The V end lost 5 bases, the J end lost 5 bases, and 9 bases lay between the germline ends. Here the CDR3 DNA reads TGTGCCAGCAGTGGGGTGGGGACTGAAGCTTTCTTT. Translated, it gives CASSGVGTEAFF.

This clonotype has just a few counts. V and J are TRBV7-2 and TRBJ2-7; possible D gene TRBD2, 6 bases. Germline lookup yields CDR1 SGHTA and CDR2 FQGNSA. This CDR3 has 14 residues. Between the trimmed V and J ends, which lost 5 bases and 0 bases, there was a span of 11 bases. CDR3 amino acids: CASSGTYSSYEQYF. The CDR3 nucleotides are TGTGCCAGCAGCGGGACTTATAGCTCCTACGAGCAGTACTTC. The whole variable domain, remainder taken from reference TRBV7-2 and TRBJ2-7, is GAGVSQSPSNKVTEKGKDVELRCDPISGHTALYWYRQSLGQGLEFLIYFQGNSAPDKSGLPSDRFSAERTGGSVSTLTIQRTQQEDSAVYLCASSGTYSSYEQYFGPGTRLTVT.